This T cell receptor (beta chain) was documented in a study of T cell responses to AZD1222 COVID-19 vaccine. Study-wide points: Unmutated variant regions reportedly attract nearly half of all spike-specific TCRs. Seropositivity was recorded at baseline in only a handful of AZD1222 recipients. Donors in the cohort were predominantly white British and more often female, and clonal diversity was possibly underestimated.

Some second doses came at about 4 weeks and others at about 12 weeks; these were pooled. In this sample, this clone turned up once. What it binds is unknown. Assay used: immunoSEQ multiplex PCR; TCRdb lists only in-frame clones, some missing. The repertoire holds around 130,000 clones, more than 85% seen once, with 1.9% in the top ten. The V and J ends lost 1 base and 3 bases, in that order; junction bases with no gene match: 8. Germline V lookup: CDR1 SGHTA, CDR2 FQGTGA. The CDR3 has 17 residues. The TCR comes from an adult who received the AZD1222 COVID-19 vaccine. This chain connects TRBV7-3 to TRBJ1-3; 8 nucleotides align to TRBD1. The input for sequencing was peripheral blood, taken 28 days after the second AZD1222 dose. The CDR3 reads CASSLKPGQAGGNTIYF. In DNA, the CDR3 is TGTGCCAGCAGCTTAAAACCGGGACAGGCAGGTGGAAACACCATATATTTT.